This T cell receptor (beta chain) was obtained from a study of human T cells and chemical hapten exposure (dated by TCRdb to 2020 to 2022). Concerning the study at large: For sensitization, 2% DPC in acetone was applied to a 2 cm by 2 cm area of upper inner arm skin. Libraries were pooled for sequencing, and per-sample TCR yields varied mainly because of small differences in library volumes within the pool. This study followed changes in the peripheral blood TCR repertoire in vivo during primary and secondary sensitization of alopecia patients to the hapten diphenylcyclopropenone (DPC). Blood samples were taken from patients before sensitization (week 0) and at 2, 6 and about 24 weeks after DPC sensitization. Throughout the roughly 23-week study period, patients were also given weekly therapeutic DPC doses on the scalp. Alopecia areata with under or over 50% scalp involvement, alopecia totalis and alopecia universalis were represented in the patient cohort, which was mostly female. Patch testing was done on the upper back using Finn chambers containing 0.01% DPC, and results were scored after 6 days according to International Contact Dermatitis Research Group standards. For TCR sequencing, blood came from 25 to 35 alopecia patients at anywhere from one to four time points (pre-sensitization, 2, 6 and 24 weeks). The full study reports these points: Because all patients had alopecia, a presumed autoimmune disease, the immune response of the patients might differ from that of healthy individuals. DPC sensitization did not change how many TCRs were above 1 in 1000 frequency, and no evidence was found of alterations in global repertoire structure. The number of PT1 expanded TCRs positively correlated with patch test score, significant at thresholds 8, 16 and 32 but not 4. Compared with pre-sensitization or healthy control sets, expanded TCRs formed significantly more large CDR3 similarity clusters, which is consistent with antigen-driven responses. Repeated subsampling changed both the strength of the expansion versus patch-test correlation and the threshold at which the correlation became significant.

The CDR3 sequence holds 13 residues, the cysteine and phenylalanine included. Only the CDR3 DNA stays, 39 bases, in frame from base 1. Cut back by 3 bases and 4 bases, the V and J ends lie 10 bases apart. CDR1 DFQATT and CDR2 SNEGSKA are derived from the germline V gene (reference sequence). In the case of this clonotype: Its antigen target is currently unknown. Within one base of it there is no much larger clone, and no base qualities were kept.

The method was RACE. Data came from a NextSeq 500. During library preparation, unique molecular identifiers were attached to individual cDNA molecules so that TCRs could be counted quantitatively and reproducibly. Both TCR alpha and TCR beta chains were sequenced from each blood RNA sample. The original pipeline was this. Samples had a median of approximately 96,000 TCRs, with a range from roughly 23,224 to 750,000. The Decombinator software suite was used to annotate the V, J and CDR3 of the TCR reads. Every sample was subsampled to the same number of TCRs (28,000) for the PS versus PT1 abundance plots. TCRs were defined as expanded if absent before sensitization and observed at least eight times at the 2-week time point. TCRdb redid the processing of the public reads, applying fastp at Q25 and MiXCR, and retained in-frame beta chains. Entries that share a CDR3 protein sequence are merged under the most common genes and DNA. These V and J calls are TCRdb output, not the study's own analysis. The sample has some 150,000 distinct CDR3 sequences on record, 10% to 15% of them singletons. The ten top clones hold around 1.4% of the sample.

This sample's time point label indicates: patch test 2, 6 weeks after DPC sensitization. The sample's treatment or condition, from its label and the paper: therapeutic diphenylcyclopropenone sensitization with weekly scalp DPC. At each patch-test visit, blood was drawn before the patch test was applied. Patients were eligible if aged 18 to 70, diagnosed with alopecia and judged suitable for DPC therapy, and pregnant patients were excluded. Total RNA was isolated from unfractionated whole blood collected in Tempus Blood RNA tubes. Recombination linked TRBV20-1 to TRBJ1-5; no D gene is confidently identified. The source of this sequence is a woman aged 45-65 years with alopecia areata. Some clones in this sample may be carry-over from other donors' samples. This specimen was whole blood, taken in connection with sensitization to the hapten diphenylcyclopropenone (DPC). CDR3 loop: CSARVPPNQPQHF. In nucleotides, the sequence is TGCAGTGCTAGGGTTCCGCCGAATCAGCCCCAGCATTTT.